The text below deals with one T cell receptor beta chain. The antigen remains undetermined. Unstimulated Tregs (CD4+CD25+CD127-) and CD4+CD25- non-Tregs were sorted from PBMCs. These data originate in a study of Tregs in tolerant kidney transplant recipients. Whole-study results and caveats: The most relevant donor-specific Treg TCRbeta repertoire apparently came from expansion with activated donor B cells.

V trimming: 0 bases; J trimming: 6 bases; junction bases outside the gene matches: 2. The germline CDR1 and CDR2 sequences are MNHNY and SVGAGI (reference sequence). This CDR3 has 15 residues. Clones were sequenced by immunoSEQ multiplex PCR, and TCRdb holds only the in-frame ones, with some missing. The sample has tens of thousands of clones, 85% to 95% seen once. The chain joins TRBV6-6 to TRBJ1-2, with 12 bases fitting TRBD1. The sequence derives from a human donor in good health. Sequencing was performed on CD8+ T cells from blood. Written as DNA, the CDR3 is TGTGCCAGCAGTTACTCGGGACAGGGGGCGGATGGCTACACCTTC. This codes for CASSYSGQGADGYTF.